The entry below describes one T cell receptor beta chain. The entry originates in a study of blood T cell repertoires in COVID-19. TCRdb's table, derived via immunoSEQ multiplex PCR, lists solely in-frame clones and lacks some. The sample carries some 210,000 clones, about 76% recorded once. Trimming at V came to 7 bases and at J to 6 bases, leaving 2 bases not matched to a gene. The CDR3 runs 12 residues. Germline CDR1 reads SQVTM; CDR2 reads ANQGSEA. The J gene is TRBJ2-2, the V gene TRBV29-1; 10 positions match TRBD1. The sequence was obtained from a woman in her forties or fifties with acute COVID-19. Material for sequencing was PBMCs or T cells enriched from blood (not recorded which). CDR3 sequence (DNA): TGCAGCGCCGGGACAGGGGCCGGGGAGCTGTTTTTT. This encodes CSAGTGAGELFF.